The 2 T cell receptor beta chains listed next were all sequenced from one sample in a study of Graves' ophthalmopathy and Graves' hyperthyroidism. For repertoire sequencing, the TCR beta CDR3 regions were amplified from RNA transcripts. HTBI primers primed a first-round RT-PCR, and a second-round multiplex PCR followed. A single record per CDR3 protein comes from TCRdb applying MiXCR to the multiplex PCR reads. The sample includes over 200,000 distinct CDR3 sequences, under 30% of them seen just once. Specimen: peripheral blood. These receptor sequences come from a man in his fifties with Graves' ophthalmopathy.

This clonotype showed up many times. This chain uses TRBV10-3 with TRBJ2-7, with 11 bases identical to TRBD2. V dropped 2 bases and J dropped 6; count of bases not matched to a gene: 3. The germline V gene has CDR1 ENHRY and CDR2 SYGVKD. CDR3 length equals 14 residues. CDR3 in DNA: TGTGCCATCAGTGAGGGAACTAGCGGGAGCGAGCAGTACTTC. Translated, it gives CAISEGTSGSEQYF.

This clonotype came up many times. The chain employs TRBV29-1 and TRBJ2-2; D remains ambiguous. Looked up from germline, CDR1 is SQVTM and CDR2 is ANQGSEA. V was shortened by 4 bases and J by 1 base, with 4 bases between the two germline ends. There are 12 residues in the CDR3. The CDR3 loop reads CSVVQNTGELFF. As DNA, the CDR3 is TGCAGCGTTGTACAGAACACCGGGGAGCTGTTTTTT.